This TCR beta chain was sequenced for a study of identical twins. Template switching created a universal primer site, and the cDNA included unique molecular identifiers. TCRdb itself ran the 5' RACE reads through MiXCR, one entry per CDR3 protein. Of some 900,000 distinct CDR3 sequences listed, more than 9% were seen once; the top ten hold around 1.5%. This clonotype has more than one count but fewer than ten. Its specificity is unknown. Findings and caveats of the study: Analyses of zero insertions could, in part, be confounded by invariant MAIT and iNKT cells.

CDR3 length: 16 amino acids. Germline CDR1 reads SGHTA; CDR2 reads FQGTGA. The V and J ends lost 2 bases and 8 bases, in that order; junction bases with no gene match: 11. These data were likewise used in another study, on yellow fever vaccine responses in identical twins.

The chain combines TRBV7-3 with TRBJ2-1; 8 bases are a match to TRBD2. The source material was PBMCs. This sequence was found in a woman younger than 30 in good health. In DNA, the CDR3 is TGTGCCAGCAGCTTAGGGAGGAGCGGGAGTAGGGATGAGCAGTTCTTC. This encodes CASSLGRSGSRDEQFF. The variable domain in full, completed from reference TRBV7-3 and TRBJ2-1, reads GAGVSQTPSNKVTEKGKYVELRCDPISGHTALYWYRQSLGQGPEFLIYFQGTGAADDSGLPNDRFFAVRPEGSVSTLKIQRTERGDSAVYLCASSLGRSGSRDEQFFGPGTRLTVL.